The present TCR beta chain was sequenced within a study of identical twins. This clonotype has at least ten counts. Its cognate antigen is unknown. The ends lost 3 bases at V and 0 bases at J; junction bases unmatched: 5. The CDR3 runs 16 residues. Points from the study as a whole: Out-of-frame TCR alpha sharing observed in monozygotic twins exceeded model estimates. Sequences that were beta out-of-frame showed weaker excess twin sharing. Whereas memory repertoires showed no such difference, abundant cord blood beta clonotypes carried fewer insertions.

Using its own MiXCR run on the 5' RACE reads, TCRdb lists one record per CDR3 protein. The sample shows under 900,000 distinct CDR3 sequences, around 12% of them seen only once. The same specimen was also included in a second study, on yellow fever vaccine responses in identical twins.

This sequence joins TRBV12-3 or TRBV12-4 and TRBJ1-3; 7 positions agree with TRBD1. The sequenced material came from PBMCs. The source is a woman younger than 35 in good health. In DNA, the CDR3 is TGTGCCAGCAGTTTGGGGGACAGATCCTCTGGAAACACCATATATTTT. It specifies CASSLGDRSSGNTIYF.